The rows below give T cell receptor beta chains drawn from one sample of a study of shared clonotypes between healthy human individuals. The protocol was immunoSEQ multiplex PCR, while the TCRdb copy is restricted to in-frame clones and leaves out a portion. The table shows some 2.1 million clones, with roughly 94% occurring only once. Source material: naive CD4+ T cells sorted from blood. The receptors here all came from a man between 18 and 35 years old in good health. The CDR3 runs from the conserved cysteine through the conserved F or W.

CDR3: CASSSYYEQYF
V: TRBV11-2
J: TRBJ2-7

CDR3: CASRPTGGRTYEQYF
V: TRBV11-2
J: TRBJ2-7

CDR3: CASSLEGAGPQYF
V: TRBV7-7
J: TRBJ2-7

CDR3: CASSLPTSNGYTF
V: TRBV28
J: TRBJ1-2

CDR3: CASSLRLAGGTDTQYF
V: TRBV7-6
J: TRBJ2-3

CDR3: CASSVSGTGELFF
V: TRBV5-4
J: TRBJ2-2

CDR3: CASSPSSGYTQYF
V: TRBV11-2
J: TRBJ2-3

CDR3: CASSRGQGQFF
V: TRBV5-1
J: TRBJ2-1

CDR3: CASSPTGSSYNEQFF
V: TRBV4-1
J: TRBJ2-1

CDR3: CASSSPTINTGELFF
V: TRBV6-5
J: TRBJ2-2

CDR3: CSVTSGTPEAFF
V: TRBV29-1
J: TRBJ1-1

CDR3: CAWSTGRPSAFF
V: TRBV30
J: TRBJ1-1

CDR3: CASSLGGAQTGELFF
V: TRBV5-1
J: TRBJ2-2

CDR3: CASRTAGQGIYEQYF
V: TRBV6-1
J: TRBJ2-7

CDR3: CAISESAGDYGYTF
V: TRBV10-3
J: TRBJ1-2

CDR3: CASSQGGAAGETQYF
V: TRBV4-3
J: TRBJ2-5

CDR3: CASSADRGPGANVLTF
V: TRBV9
J: TRBJ2-6

CDR3: CASSLGSGGTGELFF
V: TRBV5-6
J: TRBJ2-2